This entry lists 2 T cell receptor beta chains sequenced from one sample in a study of T cell changes during pregnancy in multiple sclerosis. Using immunoSEQ multiplex PCR, the repertoire was profiled, and TCRdb retains in-frame clones only, with some absent. The profile shows about 77,000 clones, approximately 91% of them singletons. The sequencing here drew on peripheral blood, taken before pregnancy. The source is a female donor with multiple sclerosis, enrolled in a pregnancy study.

This sequence joins TRBV27 and TRBJ2-7; 11 positions match TRBD2. Trimming removed 3 bases from V and 4 bases from J; junction bases left unmatched: 2. This CDR3 contains 14 residues. Per germline, CDR1 MNHEY and CDR2 SMNVEV (reference sequence). This CDR3 reads CASSFTSGGYEQYF. Here the CDR3 DNA reads TGTGCCAGCAGTTTCACTAGCGGGGGTTACGAGCAGTACTTC.

J is TRBJ2-3 and V is TRBV10-3; TRBD2 agrees at 10 bases. The CDR3 has 18 residues. J gave up 1 base and V 0 bases, and 7 bases lay outside the gene matches. Germline V gene data show CDR1 as ENHRY and CDR2 as SYGVKD. This CDR3 reads CAISESLGLAGGTDTQYF. In DNA form, the CDR3 reads TGTGCCATCAGTGAGTCACTTGGGCTAGCGGGGGGCACAGATACGCAGTATTTT.